The 31 T cell receptor beta chains reported below all come from one sample, sequenced in a study of T and B cells in COVID-19 patients. TRB was amplified from around 250-500 ng of blood genomic DNA. TRB rearrangements were amplified by multiplex PCR with BIOMED2 TRB-A/B primers. TCRdb re-called the multiplex PCR reads with MiXCR, one entry per CDR3 protein. The sample carries over 10,000 distinct CDR3 sequences, 25% recorded once. Sequenced: blood. The receptors were gathered from a human donor who had recovered from COVID-19.

This sequence joins TRBV20-1 and TRBJ1-5; D not resolved. Trimming took off 3 bases at V and 1 base at J, with 10 bases between the two ends. CDR1 is DFQATT and CDR2 is SNEGSKA in the germline V gene (reference sequence). This CDR3 comprises 14 residues. The CDR3 sequence is CSARAQISNQPQHF. The CDR3 bases are TGCAGTGCTAGGGCCCAGATCAGCAATCAGCCCCAGCATTTT.

By sample share, this clonotype is medium-sized. The chain combines TRBV19 with TRBJ1-2; D is perhaps TRBD1 (6 bases). The germline V and J ends were trimmed by 4 bases and 3 bases, with 15 bases remaining between them. Germline CDR1 and CDR2: LNHDA and SQIVND (reference sequence). This CDR3 is 15 amino acids long. CDR3 nucleotide sequence: TGTGCCAGTAGTAGCACCGGGACAAGCTACTATGGCTACACCTTC. Protein product: CASSSTGTSYYGYTF.

V usage is TRBV24-1 and J usage is TRBJ2-1; 7 bases agree with TRBD2. The CDR3 spans 16 residues. Germline loops: CDR1 KGHDR, CDR2 SFDVKD. The ends lost 4 bases at V and 6 bases at J; junction bases unmatched: 11. For the CDR3, the DNA is TGTGCCACCAGTGACTCCGGGGCTAGCGGACCCAATGAGCAGTTCTTC. It translates to CATSDSGASGPNEQFF.

A few counts support this clonotype. The rearrangement links TRBV5-1 to TRBJ2-1, with 9 bases aligning to TRBD1. The V gene's germline CDR1 is SGHRS and CDR2 YFSETQ. V was clipped by 3 bases and J by 5 bases; unmatched bases: 9. This CDR3 contains 16 residues. CDR3 sequence (DNA): TGCGCCAGCAGCTGGCCGACAGGGGGAATGGACAATGAGCAGTTCTTC. This encodes CASSWPTGGMDNEQFF.

The chain has TRBV6-1 and TRBJ1-2, with D unresolved. V lost 6 bases to trimming and J lost 8 bases, with 13 bases between them. The CDR3 length is 12 residues. CDR1 is MNHNS and CDR2 is SASEGT in the germline V gene. Here the CDR3 DNA reads TGTGCCAGCAGAAGCCTCTCCGGGGGCTACACCTTC. Its translation: CASRSLSGGYTF.

The chain joins TRBV28 to TRBJ2-2, with TRBD2 matching 8 bases. V lost 3 bases to trimming and J lost 1 base; unmatched junction nucleotides: 4. Germline-derived CDR1 and CDR2 are MDHEN and SYDVKM. The CDR3 is 16 amino acids. The CDR3 DNA is TGTGCCAGCAGTTTTCTGGCGGGAGGGAACACCGGGGAGCTGTTTTTT. It specifies CASSFLAGGNTGELFF.

This clonotype was observed once. A much larger clone lies one base from this, so it may be a read error. The CDR3 sequence is CATSRATTREPWNEQFF. CDR3 nucleotide sequence: TGTGCCACCAGCAGAGCTACGACAAGGGAACCTTGGAATGAGCAGTTCTTC. This chain uses TRBV15 with TRBJ2-1; D remains ambiguous. The CDR3 is 17 residues long. The ends were cut back, 1 base at V and 7 bases at J, with 20 bases in the middle. Per the germline V gene, CDR1 is LNHNV and CDR2 is YYDKDF (reference sequence). Full variable domain (rest looked up from reference TRBV15 and TRBJ2-1): DAMVIQNPRYQVTQFGKPVTLSCSQTLNHNVMYWYQQKSSQAPKLLFHYYDKDFNNEADTPDNFQSRRPNTSFCFLDIRSPGLGDTAMYLCATSRATTREPWNEQFFGPGTRLTVL.

Here the CDR3 reads CSARKELQGPVETQYF. The CDR3 region has the DNA TGCAGTGCTAGAAAGGAACTACAGGGCCCCGTCGAGACCCAGTACTTC. The chain couples TRBV20-1 to TRBJ2-5, with D perhaps TRBD1 (6 bases). Germline lookup yields CDR1 DFQATT and CDR2 SNEGSKA (reference sequence). There are 16 residues in the CDR3. V dropped 2 bases and J dropped 5 bases, with 21 bases sitting between them.

This clonotype rates as medium-sized. V usage is TRBV29-1 and J usage is TRBJ2-5, with 7 nucleotides matching TRBD2. This CDR3 is 12 amino acids long. Per germline, CDR1 SQVTM and CDR2 ANQGSEA. The V segment lost 4 bases and the J segment 4 bases; nucleotides outside the gene matches: 3. As DNA, the CDR3 is TGCAGCGTTGGGGGGGGAGGAGAGACCCAGTACTTC. It is translated as CSVGGGGETQYF.

The chain links TRBV6-4 to TRBJ2-4, with D possibly called TRBD1 or TRBD2 (5 bases each). The V gene's germline CDR1 is MRHNA and CDR2 SNTAGT. The CDR3 is made up of 15 amino acids. V gave up 3 bases and J gave up 7 bases, with 16 bases separating them. The CDR3 here is CASSEGWDGGNIQYF. CDR3 coding DNA: TGTGCCAGCAGTGAGGGGTGGGACGGTGGGAACATTCAGTACTTC.

The gene calls are TRBV20-1 and TRBJ2-1, with TRBD2 matching 8 bases. The CDR3 spans 16 residues. J lost 0 bases, V lost 0 bases, and 4 bases had no gene match. Germline V gene sequence: CDR1 DFQATT, CDR2 SNEGSKA (reference sequence). The CDR3 DNA reads TGCAGTGCTAGAGATCCAGCGGGGGCCTCCTACAATGAGCAGTTCTTC. Translating it yields CSARDPAGASYNEQFF.

To note about this clonotype: A read error may be the cause here, since a much bigger clone is one base away. The chain joins TRBV19 to TRBJ1-1; D remains unclear. The ends were cut back, 3 bases at V and 2 bases at J, with 16 bases in the middle. In germline, CDR1 is LNHDA, CDR2 SQIVND (reference sequence). The CDR3 has 16 amino acids. The CDR3 region has the DNA TGTGCCAGTAGTATCTACAGCAAATTGATAAACACTGAAGCTTTCTTT. This sequence encodes CASSIYSKLINTEAFF.

There are a few counts of this clonotype. The genes are TRBV30 and TRBJ1-4, with 7 positions matching TRBD1. CDR3 length: 16 amino acids. The J segment lost 5 bases and the V segment lost 3 bases, leaving 12 bases of the junction unmatched. Germline-derived CDR1 and CDR2 are GTSNPN and SVGIG (reference sequence). This CDR3 is CAWRSLRGTENEKLFF. CDR3 DNA sequence: TGTGCCTGGAGATCACTACGGGGGACAGAAAATGAAAAACTGTTTTTT.

This clonotype was counted at least ten times. J is TRBJ1-2 and V is TRBV6-5; 8 bases are a match to TRBD1. Unmatched junction bases numbered 11, after V lost 4 bases and J lost 4 bases. The CDR3 runs to 16 residues. From germline, CDR1 is MNHEY and CDR2 SVGAGI. CDR3 coding DNA: TGTGCCAGCAGTTCCAGCCTGGACAGGGAGGTCTATGGCTACACCTTC. It codes for CASSSSLDREVYGYTF.

By frequency in the sample, this clonotype is medium-sized. The CDR3 spells CSVGLAGYNEQFF. DNA for the CDR3: TGCAGCGTTGGACTAGCGGGGTACAATGAGCAGTTCTTC. The chain uses TRBV29-1 and TRBJ2-1, with 11 positions matching TRBD2. V lost 4 bases to trimming and J lost 4 bases; unmatched junction nucleotides: 0. The CDR3 is made up of 13 amino acids. Per germline, CDR1 SQVTM and CDR2 ANQGSEA.

In its sample, this clonotype was seen a few times. This chain uses TRBV20-1 with TRBJ2-7; D uncertain. The germline gives CDR1 DFQATT, CDR2 SNEGSKA (reference sequence). CDR3 length equals 12 residues. The ends were cut back, 3 bases at V and 3 bases at J, with 9 bases in the middle. This CDR3 is CSARLDGYEQYF. As DNA, the CDR3 is TGCAGTGCTAGGCTAGATGGCTACGAGCAGTACTTC.

This clonotype was observed a handful of times. The rearrangement links TRBV14 to TRBJ2-1, with D hard to call. This CDR3 is 14 amino acids long. V dropped 6 bases and J dropped 6 bases, with 15 bases sitting between them. CDR1 and CDR2 (germline): SGHDN, FVKESK. CDR3 protein: CASRQPGFGNEQFF. Here the CDR3 DNA reads TGTGCCAGCAGGCAACCGGGTTTTGGCAATGAGCAGTTCTTC.

The chain has TRBV20-1 and TRBJ1-4, with unresolved D. Per germline, CDR1 DFQATT and CDR2 SNEGSKA (reference sequence). The CDR3 runs to 12 residues. With 2 bases removed from V and 4 bases from J, the gap between germline ends came to 5 bases. CDR3 DNA sequence: TGCAGTGCTAGATACAGTAATGAAAAACTGTTTTTT. This encodes CSARYSNEKLFF.

About this clonotype: Since a much larger clone is just one base distant, this may be a read error. The chain combines TRBV12-3 or TRBV12-4 with TRBJ2-2; tentatively, D is TRBD1 (5 bases). CDR3 length: 14 amino acids. CDR3 in amino acids: CASSPDTNTRELFF. CDR3 bases: TGTGCCAGCAGCCCGGACACGAACACCAGGGAGCTGTTTTTT.

By share, this clonotype ranks as medium-sized (0.01 to 0.1%). V usage is TRBV19 and J usage is TRBJ2-3; TRBD1 matches 9 bases. CDR3 length: 14 amino acids. From germline, CDR1 is LNHDA and CDR2 SQIVND (reference sequence). The V segment lost 6 bases and the J segment 4 bases; nucleotides outside the gene matches: 5. The CDR3 DNA sequence: TGTGCCAGTAGCGTGGACAGGGGCCCAGATACGCAGTATTTT. Translation: CASSVDRGPDTQYF. Full variable domain (rest looked up from reference TRBV19 and TRBJ2-3): DGGITQSPKYLFRKEGQNVTLSCEQNLNHDAMYWYRQDPGQGLRLIYYSQIVNDFQKGDIAEGYSVSREKKESFPLTVTSAQKNPTAFYLCASSVDRGPDTQYFGPGTRLTVL.

This clonotype was observed a single time. The chain is built from TRBV29-1 and TRBJ1-4; 9 nucleotides match TRBD1. Germline CDR1 reads SQVTM; CDR2 reads ANQGSEA. Trimming at V came to 4 bases and at J to 8 bases, leaving 8 bases not matched to a gene. This CDR3 has 14 residues. In nucleotides, the CDR3 is TGCAGCGTTGGGCCGGACAGGGGCGAGGAAAAACTGTTTTTT. It codes for CSVGPDRGEEKLFF.

This clonotype is labeled medium-sized (0.01 to 0.1%). The chain has TRBV19 and TRBJ2-5; 8 bases match TRBD2. Losses at the gene ends were 3 bases for V and 5 bases for J; bases not matched to a gene: 5. The CDR3 extends over 14 amino acids. The germline V gene encodes CDR1 LNHDA and CDR2 SQIVND (reference sequence). The CDR3 here is CASSIGGGRETQYF. The CDR3 DNA reads as TGTGCCAGTAGTATCGGGGGGGGCCGGGAGACCCAGTACTTC. Together with reference TRBV19 and TRBJ2-5, the CDR3 gives the full variable domain: DGGITQSPKYLFRKEGQNVTLSCEQNLNHDAMYWYRQDPGQGLRLIYYSQIVNDFQKGDIAEGYSVSREKKESFPLTVTSAQKNPTAFYLCASSIGGGRETQYFGPGTRLLVL.

The CDR3 DNA follows: TGTGCCAGCAGTTTAATCCCGACAGGGGCCTACGAGCAGTACTTC. It is translated as CASSLIPTGAYEQYF. The chain joins TRBV27 to TRBJ2-7; 8 bases fit TRBD1. After removal of 2 bases from V and 2 bases from J, the junction contained 5 bases not matched to a gene. CDR1 is MNHEY, CDR2 SMNVEV, per germline (reference sequence). The CDR3 extends over 15 amino acids.

V and J are TRBV6-1 and TRBJ2-1; TRBD2 is a possible D gene (7 bases). The CDR3 length is 14 residues. V was clipped by 1 base and J by 6 bases, with 10 bases between them. In germline, CDR1 is MNHNS, CDR2 SASEGT. The CDR3 sequence: CASSEGGGGNEQFF. The CDR3 DNA follows: TGTGCCAGCAGTGAAGGAGGGGGGGGCAATGAGCAGTTCTTC.

By sample share, this clonotype is medium-sized. The chain combines TRBV19 with TRBJ2-2, with 16 bases identical to TRBD2. Trimming removed 5 bases from V and 5 bases from J; junction bases left unmatched: 2. The CDR3 is 16 amino acids. The germline V gene has CDR1 LNHDA and CDR2 SQIVND (reference sequence). Written as DNA, the CDR3 is TGTGCCAGTAGTTCGGGACTAGCGGGAGGGACCGGGGAGCTGTTTTTT. Translating gives CASSSGLAGGTGELFF.

This clonotype was observed many times. The chain recombines TRBV7-9 with TRBJ2-1, with D possibly TRBD2 on 6 matching bases. Germline V gene sequence: CDR1 SEHNR, CDR2 FQNEAQ (reference sequence). Trimming stripped 2 bases from V and 8 bases from J, with 16 bases between. The CDR3 runs to 15 residues. The CDR3 DNA is TGTGCCAGCAGCTTACTCGCGGGACGTCCGTATGAGCAGTTCTTC. It yields the protein CASSLLAGRPYEQFF.

This clonotype is medium-sized within its sample. The J gene is TRBJ2-7, the V gene TRBV27; 7 bases are shared with TRBD1. The CDR3 is made up of 13 amino acids. V dropped 3 bases and J dropped 7; count of bases not matched to a gene: 6. CDR1 MNHEY and CDR2 SMNVEV come from the germline V gene (reference sequence). CDR3 sequence: CASSLGRGIEQYF. The CDR3 DNA reads as TGTGCCAGCAGTTTGGGCAGGGGGATAGAGCAGTACTTC.

The chain joins TRBV5-1 to TRBJ1-2; perhaps TRBD1 as D (5 bases). Germline CDR1 reads SGHRS; CDR2 reads YFSETQ. The germline V and J ends were trimmed by 2 bases and 5 bases, with 13 bases remaining between them. The CDR3 spans 14 residues. CDR3 region: CASSFEGLWYGYTF. The DNA for the CDR3 is TGCGCCAGCAGCTTCGAGGGGTTGTGGTATGGCTACACCTTC.

This clonotype is termed medium-sized. The chain couples TRBV15 to TRBJ2-1, with TRBD1 matching over 9 bases. The CDR3 has 15 amino acids. Germline V gives CDR1 LNHNV, CDR2 YYDKDF (reference sequence). Trimming took 3 bases from V and 3 from J; bases not matched to a gene: 3. The CDR3 loop is CATSRGDRVYNEQFF. CDR3 sequence (DNA): TGTGCCACCAGCAGGGGGGACAGGGTCTACAATGAGCAGTTCTTC. The full variable domain, its missing parts supplied by reference TRBV15 and TRBJ2-1, is DAMVIQNPRYQVTQFGKPVTLSCSQTLNHNVMYWYQQKSSQAPKLLFHYYDKDFNNEADTPDNFQSRRPNTSFCFLDIRSPGLGDTAMYLCATSRGDRVYNEQFFGPGTRLTVL.

This clonotype was detected only a few times. The rearrangement joins TRBV7-9 to TRBJ1-1, with a tentative D call TRBD1 (5 bases). Trimming stripped 5 bases from V and 12 bases from J, with 22 bases between. CDR1 and CDR2 from the germline V gene are SEHNR and FQNEAQ (reference sequence). The CDR3 totals 14 residues. The CDR3 DNA sequence: TGTGCCAGCAGCCGTTCAGGGTGGAGGCCGGGGTCTTTCTTT. Encoded protein: CASSRSGWRPGSFF.

This clonotype was seen at least ten times. CDR3 DNA sequence: TGTGCCAGCAGCTTACAAGCGGGAGGGCCGGGTGAGCAGTTCTTC. Its protein product is CASSLQAGGPGEQFF. The chain employs TRBV7-6 and TRBJ2-1, with 10 bases identical to TRBD2. Germline V gene sequence: CDR1 SGHVS, CDR2 FNYEAQ. With V trimmed by 2 bases and J by 9 bases, 7 bases remained unmatched. The CDR3 extends over 15 amino acids. Based on the CDR3 plus reference TRBV7-6 and TRBJ2-1, the full variable domain is GAGVSQSPRYKVTKRGQDVALRCDPISGHVSLYWYRQALGQGPEFLTYFNYEAQQDKSGLPNDRFSAERPEGSISTLTIQRTEQRDSAMYRCASSLQAGGPGEQFFGPGTRLTVL.